The clone carrying this TCR beta chain appeared a few times. No antigen is known for it. There are 15 residues in the CDR3. Germline lookup yields CDR1 LGHNA and CDR2 YNFKEQ. Deletions cut 1 base from V and 7 bases from J, with 16 bases between. This entry comes from a study of cytomegalovirus exposure and HLA in healthy donors. Study context: Genotyping showed approximately 81% of roughly 400 donors falling in the Caucasian-associated ancestry cluster.

Regarding the study as a whole: Previous analysis showed most TCR beta V segments were productive about 90% or about 30% of the time.

Primers included in the PCR were 60 Vbeta and 13 Jbeta primers. Here immunoSEQ multiplex PCR was the method, and the copy in TCRdb shows in-frame clones only, minus some. The sample includes about 160,000 clones, 80% seen only once; the top ten take roughly 1.3%. This receptor was taken from a woman between 45 and 60 years old in good health and CMV-seronegative. The sample comprised PBMCs. The rearrangement links TRBV4-2 to TRBJ1-2; D perhaps matches TRBD1 (6 bases). The CDR3 nucleotides are TGTGCCAGCAGCCAAGCATACAGGGTAGATGGTGGCTACACCTTC. Encoded protein: CASSQAYRVDGGYTF.